Listed here are 21 T cell receptor beta chains from one sample, sequenced in a study of early T cells in non-severe SARS-CoV-2 infection. From the 5' RACE reads, TCRdb called clonotypes with MiXCR, one entry per CDR3 protein. The sample records tens of thousands of distinct CDR3 sequences, over 12% being singletons. Sample: whole blood. Every receptor here comes from an adult who was a healthcare worker with PCR-confirmed SARS-CoV-2 infection or an uninfected control (not recorded which).

The V call is TRBV7-9, the J call TRBJ1-4; D might be TRBD1 (6 bases). V was clipped by 5 bases and J by 8 bases, with 15 bases between them. The CDR3 extends over 14 amino acids. CDR1 is SEHNR and CDR2 is FQNEAQ in the germline V gene (reference sequence). CDR3 amino acids: CASSLGQGPEKLFF. The CDR3 region has the DNA TGTGCCAGCAGCCTAGGGCAGGGGCCCGAAAAACTGTTTTTT.

There are many counts of this clonotype. The chain couples TRBV29-1 to TRBJ1-2; weak D call: TRBD1 (6 bases). V lost 6 bases, J lost 1 base, and 9 bases lay in between. In germline, CDR1 is SQVTM, CDR2 ANQGSEA. The CDR3 has 12 residues. DNA for the CDR3: TGCAGCGTGGGGGGGCGTAACTATGGCTACACCTTC. It codes for CSVGGRNYGYTF.

This clonotype was seen repeatedly, ten times or more. This chain uses TRBV27 with TRBJ1-5; no clear D gene. This CDR3 region has 15 residues. Germline values: CDR1 MNHEY, CDR2 SMNVEV (reference sequence). V was pared by 5 bases and J by 7 bases, with 18 bases between. Written as DNA, the CDR3 is TGTGCCAGCAGTGCCCGGGGAGGGCCGGTGCAGCCCCAGCATTTT. Its translation is CASSARGGPVQPQHF.

This clonotype appeared many times. The chain is built from TRBV11-2 and TRBJ1-1; D gene unclear. The germline V and J ends were trimmed by 6 bases and 0 bases, with 8 bases remaining between them. CDR3 size: 13 residues. Germline V lookup: CDR1 SGHAT, CDR2 FQNNGV. CDR3 sequence reads: CASRQTLNTEAFF. In nucleotides, the CDR3 is TGTGCCAGCAGACAGACATTGAACACTGAAGCTTTCTTT.

The chain joins TRBV5-1 to TRBJ2-1; no clear D gene. Germline CDR1 SGHRS, CDR2 YFSETQ. Trimming removed 0 bases from V and 6 bases from J, with 10 bases in between. The CDR3 extends over 14 amino acids. The DNA for the CDR3 is TGCGCCAGCAGCTTGGAGGGCGCCACCAATGAGCAGTTCTTC. Translated: CASSLEGATNEQFF.

This clonotype was recorded a few times. The chain joins TRBV7-3 to TRBJ2-5; 7 bases agree with TRBD2. Germline CDR1 and CDR2: SGHTA and FQGTGA. Losses at the gene ends were 3 bases for V and 3 bases for J; bases not matched to a gene: 7. The CDR3 runs to 15 residues. CDR3 in amino acids: CASSFGGLGKETQYF. The CDR3 nucleotides read TGTGCCAGCAGCTTTGGTGGACTAGGCAAAGAGACCCAGTACTTC.

This clonotype was picked up many times. The V call is TRBV18, the J call TRBJ1-6; 7 positions agree with TRBD1. The CDR3 has 15 amino acids. Trimming removed 3 bases from V and 10 bases from J; junction bases left unmatched: 9. Germline assignment: CDR1 KGHSH and CDR2 LQKENI. This CDR3 reads CASSPAEGAWSPLHF. The CDR3 nucleotides read TGTGCCAGCTCACCGGCGGAGGGGGCCTGGTCACCCCTCCACTTT.

The V gene is TRBV29-1, the J gene TRBJ2-5, with 9 bases fitting TRBD1. This CDR3 is built from 12 residues. J lost 5 bases, V lost 4 bases, and 2 bases had no gene match. The germline V gene encodes CDR1 SQVTM and CDR2 ANQGSEA. In DNA form, the CDR3 reads TGCAGCGTTGTCGGGACAGGGGAGACCCAGTACTTC. Its translation: CSVVGTGETQYF.

V usage is TRBV12-5 and J usage is TRBJ1-4, with 10 bases identical to TRBD1. Germline CDR1 and CDR2: LGHNT and FRNRAP. This CDR3 region has 16 residues. The V and J ends lost 2 bases and 5 bases, in that order; junction bases with no gene match: 5. CDR3 amino acids: CASGLSSDRGNEKLFF. The CDR3 DNA reads TGTGCTAGTGGTTTGTCTTCGGACAGGGGGAATGAAAAACTGTTTTTT.

The CDR3 spells CSVVYASGSDEQFF. CDR3 coding DNA: TGCAGCGTTGTGTACGCTAGCGGGAGCGATGAGCAGTTCTTC. V is TRBV29-1 and J is TRBJ2-1, with 10 bases matching TRBD2. The germline V gene has CDR1 SQVTM and CDR2 ANQGSEA. The CDR3 runs 14 residues. The ends lost 4 bases at V and 8 bases at J; junction bases unmatched: 8.

This clonotype has a count of ten or more. The gene calls are TRBV7-3 and TRBJ1-1; D is unresolved. This CDR3 is 13 amino acids long. Between the trimmed V and J ends, which lost 0 bases and 5 bases, there was a span of 7 bases. CDR1 is SGHTA, CDR2 FQGTGA, per germline. CDR3 sequence reads: CASSLTLATEAFF. CDR3 sequence (DNA): TGTGCCAGCAGCTTAACGTTGGCGACTGAAGCTTTCTTT.

V is TRBV6-1 and J is TRBJ2-7; maybe TRBD2 (6 bases). CDR1 is MNHNS and CDR2 is SASEGT in the germline V gene. CDR3 size: 13 residues. Trimming stripped 6 bases from V and 5 bases from J, with 14 bases between. The CDR3 spells CASRGLAYHEQYF. DNA for the CDR3: TGTGCCAGCAGGGGACTTGCTTATCACGAGCAGTACTTC.

This clonotype has a handful of counts. The V and J genes are TRBV7-9 and TRBJ2-2, with D possibly TRBD1 on 5 matching bases. Germline-derived CDR1 and CDR2 are SEHNR and FQNEAQ (reference sequence). This CDR3 has 16 residues. Trimming removed 5 bases at V and 4 bases at J, with 17 bases between. Written as DNA, the CDR3 is TGTGCCAGCAGCCTCCGGCAGGGCCCCCTCACCGGGGAGCTGTTTTTT. It translates to CASSLRQGPLTGELFF.

This clonotype has ten or more counts. The chain combines TRBV12-3 or TRBV12-4 with TRBJ2-3, with TRBD2 identical over 11 bases. With V trimmed by 3 bases and J by 0 bases, 8 bases remained unmatched. The CDR3 is 18 residues long. CDR3 sequence: CASSFSLAGGSSTDTQYF. The CDR3 bases are TGTGCCAGCAGTTTTAGCCTAGCGGGAGGCTCTAGCACAGATACGCAGTATTTT.

The V and J genes are TRBV28 and TRBJ1-5; no reliable D call. Germline V lookup: CDR1 MDHEN, CDR2 SYDVKM. The CDR3 covers 15 residues. Between the trimmed V and J ends, which lost 6 bases and 0 bases, there was a span of 12 bases. DNA for the CDR3: TGTGCCAGCAGCTCCAGCGGCCTTAGCAATCAGCCCCAGCATTTT. Translated, it gives CASSSSGLSNQPQHF.

The CDR3 protein is CSVPDRGHYGYTF. For the CDR3, the DNA is TGCAGCGTACCCGACAGGGGGCACTATGGCTACACCTTC. This chain links TRBV29-1 with TRBJ1-2, with 10 bases lining up with TRBD1. The trim removed 6 bases at V and 3 bases at J, leaving 4 bases unmatched. CDR1 and CDR2 from the germline V gene are SQVTM and ANQGSEA. The CDR3 consists of 13 residues. Together with reference TRBV29-1 and TRBJ1-2, the CDR3 gives the full variable domain: SAVISQKPSRDICQRGTSLTIQCQVDSQVTMMFWYRQQPGQSLTLIATANQGSEATYESGFVIDKFPISRPNLTFSTLTVSNMSPEDSSIYLCSVPDRGHYGYTFGSGTRLTVV.

This clonotype has more than one count but fewer than ten. This rearrangement joins TRBV13 to TRBJ1-2; D call uncertain. Germline V CDR1 and CDR2: PRHDT, FYEKMQ (reference sequence). This CDR3 contains 14 residues. The V gene lost 2 bases and the J gene lost 8 bases, with 15 bases spanning the gap. The CDR3 spells CASSLIPSGSGYTF. The CDR3 coding sequence is TGTGCCAGCAGCTTAATTCCATCAGGTAGCGGCTACACCTTC.

This clonotype was seen a handful of times. The chain is built from TRBV7-2 and TRBJ1-4, with D unclear. V gave up 1 base and J gave up 4 bases, with 10 bases separating them. Germline assignment: CDR1 SGHTA and CDR2 FQGNSA. This CDR3 contains 15 residues. The chain's CDR3 is CASSLGWAGNEKLFF. CDR3 nucleotide sequence: TGTGCCAGCAGCTTAGGATGGGCTGGTAATGAAAAACTGTTTTTT.

Many counts were recorded for this clonotype. This chain links TRBV7-9 with TRBJ2-7; no firm D call. The CDR3 is made up of 12 amino acids. Germline loops: CDR1 SEHNR, CDR2 FQNEAQ (reference sequence). V shed 4 bases and J shed 6 bases, with 10 bases lying between them. The CDR3 DNA is TGTGCCAGCAGCTACGGATTATCCGAGCAGTACTTC. Translated, it gives CASSYGLSEQYF.

This clonotype appeared a few times. This sequence joins TRBV20-1 and TRBJ2-7, with a weak D call TRBD1 (10 bases). The germline CDR1 and CDR2 sequences are DFQATT and SNEGSKA (reference sequence). The CDR3 spans 15 residues. V was trimmed by 3 bases and J by 4 bases, leaving 19 bases between them. CDR3 sequence: CSASSGGQGNYEQYF. The CDR3 coding sequence is TGCAGTGCTAGTAGCGGGGGACAGGGGAATTACGAGCAGTACTTC.

Ten or more counts support this clonotype. V is TRBV15 and J is TRBJ2-1; D may be TRBD1 or TRBD2 (5 bases each). Trimming took 6 bases from V and 5 from J, leaving 8 bases between them. Germline CDR1 reads LNHNV; CDR2 reads YYDKDF (reference sequence). The CDR3 extends over 12 amino acids. CDR3 in DNA: TGTGCCACCAGGGGGGTACACAATGAGCAGTTCTTC. This encodes CATRGVHNEQFF.